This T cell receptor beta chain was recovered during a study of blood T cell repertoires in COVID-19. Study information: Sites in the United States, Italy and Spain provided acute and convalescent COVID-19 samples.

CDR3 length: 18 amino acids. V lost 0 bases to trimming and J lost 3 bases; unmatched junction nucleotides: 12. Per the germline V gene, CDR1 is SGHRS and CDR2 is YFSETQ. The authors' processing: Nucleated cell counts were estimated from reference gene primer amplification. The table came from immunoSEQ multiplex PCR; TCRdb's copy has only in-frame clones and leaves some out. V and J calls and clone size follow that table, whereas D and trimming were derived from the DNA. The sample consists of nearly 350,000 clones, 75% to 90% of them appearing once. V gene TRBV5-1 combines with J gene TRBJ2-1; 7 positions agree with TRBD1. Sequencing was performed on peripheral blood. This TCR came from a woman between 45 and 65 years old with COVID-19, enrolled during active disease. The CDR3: CASSLAPWDSDLYNEQFF. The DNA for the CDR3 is TGCGCCAGCAGCTTGGCCCCATGGGACAGTGACCTCTACAATGAGCAGTTCTTC.